The sequence of this TCR beta chain was determined in a study of T cells after yellow fever vaccination. About the study: SMART-Seq v4 Ultra Low Input prepared the low-cell-number fractions. Overall study results and limits: When the response was secondary, it was weaker but reached its peak faster, day 5 versus 15. A large majority of primary-vaccination clones showed up again after the booster (96% CD4, 75% to 90% CD8).

The CDR3 loop spans 12 amino acids. Trimming took 7 bases from V and 6 from J; bases not matched to a gene: 3. This clonotype was seen only a few times. Its antigen remains unidentified. A universal primer site and UMIs were added as TCR cDNA was made by 5'RACE template switching. TCRdb ran MiXCR on the 5' RACE reads and lists one entry per CDR3 protein. Here the sample spans approximately 550,000 distinct CDR3 sequences, roughly 21% being singletons. The chain recombines TRBV12-3 or TRBV12-4 with TRBJ2-1, with 7 bases that match TRBD1. The material was PBMCs, obtained 15 days after the yellow fever booster vaccination. The sequence was collected from a young man who received the YFV17D yellow fever vaccine. This CDR3 reads CASNQGVNEQFF. In DNA form, the CDR3 reads TGTGCCAGCAACCAGGGGGTCAATGAGCAGTTCTTC.